This T cell receptor beta chain was sequenced for a study of T cells in tumors after PD-1 blockade. For the study at large: Daily vismodegib 150 mg continued in a subset of anti-PD-1-treated patients.

The CDR3 sequence is 14 residues long. V was clipped by 5 bases and J by 7 bases, with 15 bases between them. The V gene's germline CDR1 is SGHTA and CDR2 FQGTGA. Repertoires were generated with immunoSEQ multiplex PCR, while TCRdb's copy carries only in-frame clones and drops some. Here the sample spans approximately 15,000 clones, roughly 82% being singletons. Input was about 616 ng to 6,500 ng of genomic DNA from tumor or blood. The input for sequencing was PBMCs, taken after anti-PD-1 treatment. The source of this sequence is a human donor with basal cell carcinoma. The chain is built from TRBV7-3 and TRBJ2-1, with D perhaps TRBD2 (6 bases). The CDR3 protein is CASSRSSGVNEQFF. As DNA, the CDR3 is TGTGCCAGCAGCCGATCTTCGGGGGTGAATGAGCAGTTCTTC.